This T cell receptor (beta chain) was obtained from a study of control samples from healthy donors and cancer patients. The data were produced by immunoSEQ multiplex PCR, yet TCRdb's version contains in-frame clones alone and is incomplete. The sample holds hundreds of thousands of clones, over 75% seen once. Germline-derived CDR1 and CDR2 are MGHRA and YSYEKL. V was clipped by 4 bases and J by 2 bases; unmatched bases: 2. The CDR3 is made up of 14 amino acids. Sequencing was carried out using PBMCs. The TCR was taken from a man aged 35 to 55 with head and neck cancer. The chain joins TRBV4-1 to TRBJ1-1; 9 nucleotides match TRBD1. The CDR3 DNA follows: TGCGCCAGCAGCCGGGGACAGGGCAACACTGAAGCTTTCTTT. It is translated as CASSRGQGNTEAFF.